This is a list of T cell receptor beta chains from one sample in a study of early T cells in non-severe SARS-CoV-2 infection. TCRdb recomputed calls from the 5' RACE reads with MiXCR, one row per CDR3 protein. The sample lists tens of thousands of distinct CDR3 sequences, 12% occurring once. The source material was whole blood. The origin of the receptors is an adult who was a healthcare worker with PCR-confirmed SARS-CoV-2 infection or an uninfected control (not recorded which). The CDR3 runs from the conserved cysteine through the conserved F or W. The D gene is left open where the match is weak. Size is omitted from some rows. Given values are once, few, many or a class for expanded clones.

j_gene	v_gene	abundance	d_gene	CDR3nt	CDR3aa
TRBJ2-1	TRBV30	many	.	TGTGCCTGGAAAGAACGAGCGGCCTCCTACAATGAGCAGTTCTTC	CAWKERAASYNEQFF
TRBJ1-1	TRBV30	once	.	TGTGCCTGGGGGCCAGGGAACACTGAAGCTTTCTTT	CAWGPGNTEAFF
TRBJ1-6	TRBV5-6	.	.	TGTGCCAGCAGCTTAAGACGGATCTCCTATAATTCACCCCTCCACTTT	CASSLRRISYNSPLHF
TRBJ2-7	TRBV18	many	TRBD2	TGTGCCAGCTCAACCGCCCGGGGGGGTCCCTACGAGCAGTACTTC	CASSTARGGPYEQYF
TRBJ2-5	TRBV5-1	few	.	TGCGCCAGCAGCAGAGTAGCGGAGACCCAGTACTTC	CASSRVAETQYF
TRBJ1-4	TRBV9	few	TRBD1	TGTGCCAGCAGCGTCGGCATGACAGGGGCCAAATCCTATAATGAAAAACTGTTTTTT	CASSVGMTGAKSYNEKLFF
TRBJ1-3	TRBV29-1	.	.	TGCAGCGTACAGGGAGAAAACACCATATATTTT	CSVQGENTIYF
TRBJ2-5	TRBV20-1	many	TRBD1	TGCAGTGCCCGGACGGGACAGGTTCAAGAGACCCAGTACTTC	CSARTGQVQETQYF
TRBJ1-4	TRBV12-3/TRBV12-4	.	.	TGTGCCAGCAGTCCTGGCCGTCTGCTGTTTTTT	CASSPGRLLFF
TRBJ2-7	TRBV3-1	.	.	TGTGCCAGCAGCCAGGCCACGGGGGCAATCTACGAGCAGTACTTC	CASSQATGAIYEQYF
TRBJ2-1	TRBV7-8	many	TRBD1	TGTGCCAGCAGCTTATATGTCGGGACCTCAGGGGGAGTTTTGGACTACAATGAGCAGTTCTTC	CASSLYVGTSGGVLDYNEQFF
TRBJ1-1	TRBV29-1	few	TRBD1	TGCAGCGTCGCCTCCGGGACAGACACTGAAGCTTTCTTT	CSVASGTDTEAFF
TRBJ2-5	TRBV29-1	many	TRBD2	TGCAGCTCAGGACTAGCCGAGACCCAGTACTTC	CSSGLAETQYF
TRBJ2-3	TRBV6-6	many	TRBD2	TGTGCCAGCACAGAGGGGGCTAGCGGGGCTAGCACAGATACGCAGTATTTT	CASTEGASGASTDTQYF
TRBJ2-1	TRBV2	.	.	TGTGCCAGCAGTCTTCCAGTCACCATCTACAATGAGCAGTTCTTC	CASSLPVTIYNEQFF
TRBJ2-3	TRBV11-3	.	TRBD2	TGTGCCAGCAGCTTAGATGCCCCACCGGGGGGGGGCACAGATACGCAGTATTTT	CASSLDAPPGGGTDTQYF
TRBJ2-1	TRBV2	.	.	TGTGCCAGCAGATACATGGGGAGCTCCTACAATGAGCAGTTCTTC	CASRYMGSSYNEQFF
TRBJ2-1	TRBV5-1	few	TRBD2	TGCGCCAGCAGCTTGGTGGCTAGCGGGGGGGCATATGAGCAGTTCTTC	CASSLVASGGAYEQFF
TRBJ1-5	TRBV29-1	many	.	TGCAGCGTCGCCCTGCTAGATAGCAATCAGCCCCAGCATTTT	CSVALLDSNQPQHF
TRBJ1-1	TRBV7-9	many	.	TGTGCCAGCAGCTCCAGAGACTTGAGGACTGAAGCTTTCTTT	CASSSRDLRTEAFF
TRBJ2-7	TRBV27	.	.	TGTGCCAGCAGTCCTGGGGTTAGCGGATTACTATACGAGCAGTACTTC	CASSPGVSGLLYEQYF